This T cell receptor (beta chain) was found in a study of metastatic and nonmetastatic thyroid tumors (TCRdb year 2020). The study in broad terms: The researchers compared repertoires between peripheral blood samples and tumor or nodule tissue samples from patients with malignant or benign thyroid disease.

Before undergoing thyroid surgery, none of the patients had been given any kind of treatment. Using T-cell receptor beta sequencing, the researchers looked back retrospectively at clinical samples from patients, gathered between about 2011 and 2019. Library creation used PCR. The listed sequencing device is Illumina HiSeq 4000. High-throughput sequencing was used to profile the CDR3 region of the TCR beta-chain in every patient. In the source study's methods: The researchers built a classifier to tell apart papillary thyroid cancer patients with distant metastasis, based on CDR3 differences among clinicopathological groups. The Shannon index was used to assess repertoire diversity, and the Morisita-Horn index was used to assess tumor-blood repertoire similarity. TCRdb redid the processing of the public reads, applying fastp at Q25 and MiXCR, and retained in-frame beta chains. The V and J calls here are based on TCRdb, not the publication. Present in this sample are 19,000 or so clones, approximately 25% of which were seen just once. The ten top clones hold under 25% of the sample.

Details on this clone: Its antigen remains unidentified. Within one base of it there is no much larger clone, and no base qualities were kept.

The paper's findings and limits, for the study overall: In both blood and tumor samples, TCR beta diversity was reported to be significantly higher in malignant tumors than in benign nodules.

CDR1 is given as SEHNR and CDR2 as FQNEAQ, both from the germline V gene (reference sequence). Between the V and J ends, shortened by 6 bases and 4 bases respectively, the junction contains 10 bases. Taken from cysteine to phenylalanine, the CDR3 has 13 residues. The entry retains the CDR3 DNA only, 39 bases that are in frame from base 1. What was sequenced was blood. This TCR was sampled from a female donor with papillary thyroid cancer or a benign thyroid nodule (not recorded which). Some clones in this sample may be carry-over from other donors' samples. This chain joins TRBV7-9 to TRBJ1-5; the D gene is possibly TRBD1, with 5 bases matching. The DNA sequence is TGTGCCAGCAGTAGGGGCAGTAATCAGCCCCAGCATTTT. Its translation is CASSRGSNQPQHF.